This TCR beta chain was recorded in a study of T cells in Graves' hyperthyroidism and ophthalmopathy. Ophthalmopathy patients had Clinical Activity Score at least 3, NOSPECS grade at least 4, duration under 3 months. TCR beta CDR3 region amplification was performed from RNA transcripts. The TCR CDR3 was amplified in a first-round RT-PCR using the HTBI primer set. Using its own MiXCR run on the multiplex PCR reads, TCRdb lists one record per CDR3 protein. The profile shows 360,000 or so distinct CDR3 sequences, 15% to 20% of them singletons. In its sample, this clonotype was seen many times. This CDR3 has 14 amino acids. Germline V lookup: CDR1 MDHEN, CDR2 SYDVKM. Losses at the gene ends were 3 bases for V and 5 bases for J; bases not matched to a gene: 6.

This clonotype was obtained from a woman aged 40 to 50 with Graves' ophthalmopathy. Input material: blood. The V call is TRBV28, the J call TRBJ1-1; 7 bases fit TRBD1. The CDR3: CASSLGVRGTEAFF. The CDR3 bases are TGTGCCAGCAGTTTGGGTGTCAGGGGGACTGAAGCTTTCTTT.